The present TCR beta chain was sequenced within a study of neurological immune-mediated disorders. This clonotype has a count of ten or more. Its antigen is not known. The cDNA was produced through 5'RACE with 10-nucleotide random UMIs. TCRdb itself ran the 5' RACE reads through MiXCR, one entry per CDR3 protein. The repertoire consists of tens of thousands of distinct CDR3 sequences, with roughly 2.5% occurring once and the leading ten covering roughly 2.3%. The CDR3 consists of 14 residues. The V segment lost 5 bases and the J segment 4 bases; nucleotides outside the gene matches: 5. From germline, CDR1 is MNHEY and CDR2 SMNVEV (reference sequence). Study-wide results and limits: Falling below healthy controls, multiple sclerosis showed the least TCR clonal expansion, while HTLV-1-associated myelopathy showed the most.

What was sequenced was PBMCs. The receptor was derived from a man in his fifties with multiple sclerosis. The genes are TRBV27 and TRBJ1-5, with 7 bases fitting TRBD1. The CDR3 DNA reads TGTGCCAGCAGTATCAGGGGGGGAAATCAGCCCCAGCATTTT. It translates to CASSIRGGNQPQHF.